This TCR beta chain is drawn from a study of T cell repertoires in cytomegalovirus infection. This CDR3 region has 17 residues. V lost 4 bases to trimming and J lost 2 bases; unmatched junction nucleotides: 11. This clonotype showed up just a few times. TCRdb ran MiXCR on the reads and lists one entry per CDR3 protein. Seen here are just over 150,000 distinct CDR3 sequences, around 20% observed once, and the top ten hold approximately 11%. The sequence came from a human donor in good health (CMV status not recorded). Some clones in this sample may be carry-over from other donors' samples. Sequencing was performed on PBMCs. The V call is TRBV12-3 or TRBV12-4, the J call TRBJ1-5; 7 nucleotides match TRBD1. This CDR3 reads CASSSPTGQTRNQPQHF. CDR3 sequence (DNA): TGTGCCAGCAGTTCTCCGACGGGACAGACCCGCAATCAGCCCCAGCATTTT.